This T cell receptor (beta chain) was profiled in a study of T cells after yellow fever vaccination. Study-wide findings and caveats: Reappearance after the booster was seen for most primary-vaccination clones, at roughly 96% CD4 and 70% to 90% CD8. A minor fraction of clonotypes spanned both CD4 and CD8 compartments. The secondary response was weaker but peaked faster, day 5 versus 15.

CDR1 and CDR2 (germline): SGHTA, FQGNSA. Trimming removed 0 bases at V and 4 bases at J, with 12 bases between. The CDR3 is 15 residues long. A universal primer site and UMIs were added as TCR cDNA was made by 5'RACE template switching. Each CDR3 protein is one row after TCRdb ran MiXCR on the 5' RACE reads. The sample records more than 250,000 distinct CDR3 sequences, around 7% being singletons. This clonotype was counted only a few times. The antigen is undetermined. The starting material was PBMCs, obtained roughly 45 days after the first yellow fever vaccination. The clonotype comes from a man younger than 35 who received the YFV17D yellow fever vaccine. The chain has TRBV7-2 and TRBJ1-1; D perhaps matches TRBD1 (5 bases). The CDR3 bases are TGTGCCAGCAGCTTAGCCCCAGGGAGGAGCACTGAAGCTTTCTTT. Translating gives CASSLAPGRSTEAFF.